Following are 12 T cell receptor beta chains from one sample sequenced in a study of human T cells and chemical hapten exposure. TCRdb reprocessed the RACE reads with MiXCR, giving one entry per CDR3 protein. The sample lists more than 70,000 distinct CDR3 sequences, under 14% occurring once. Time point defined: patch test 2, 6 weeks after DPC sensitization. Treatment described: therapeutic diphenylcyclopropenone sensitization with weekly scalp DPC. The material was whole blood, obtained in connection with sensitization to the hapten diphenylcyclopropenone (DPC). The receptor set was obtained from a young man with alopecia areata. Some clones in this sample may be carry-over from other donors' samples.

The chain links TRBV18 to TRBJ1-1; D is uncertain. Germline V CDR1 and CDR2: KGHSH, LQKENI. The CDR3 covers 14 residues. Between the trimmed V and J ends, which lost 3 bases and 0 bases, there was a span of 8 bases. In nucleotides, the CDR3 is TGTGCCAGCTCACCTAACAGCCTGAACACTGAAGCTTTCTTT. Amino acid sequence: CASSPNSLNTEAFF.

This clonotype was counted many times. The V call is TRBV6-1, the J call TRBJ2-7; 10 nucleotides match TRBD1. Germline CDR1 MNHNS, CDR2 SASEGT. The CDR3 spans 18 residues. V was pared by 5 bases and J by 4 bases, with 17 bases of the junction left unmatched. The CDR3 bases are TGTGCCAGCAGTTGGACAGGGGGACAGGCGCGGGGGCTTTACGAGCAGTACTTC. Translated, it gives CASSWTGGQARGLYEQYF.

The chain has TRBV28 and TRBJ2-3; 7 nucleotides agree with TRBD2. This CDR3 is built from 14 residues. CDR1 is MDHEN, CDR2 SYDVKM, per germline. Trimming at V came to 6 bases and at J to 6 bases, leaving 9 bases not matched to a gene. As DNA, the CDR3 is TGTGCCAGCAGCTTAAGCGGGGACGGGGATACGCAGTATTTT. Its translation: CASSLSGDGDTQYF.

This clonotype was observed at least ten times. The rearrangement joins TRBV7-3 to TRBJ2-5; D gene unclear. The germline V and J ends were trimmed by 2 bases and 4 bases, with 8 bases remaining between them. The germline V gene encodes CDR1 SGHTA and CDR2 FQGTGA. The CDR3 spans 13 residues. The CDR3 DNA is TGTGCCAGCAGCTTATCTAAGGGAGAGACCCAGTACTTC. Translated, it gives CASSLSKGETQYF.

The chain links TRBV10-3 to TRBJ1-3, with D hard to call. From germline, CDR1 is ENHRY and CDR2 SYGVKD. The CDR3 sequence is 14 residues long. Trimming pared 6 bases from V and 1 base from J, leaving 10 bases between. The CDR3, as DNA: TGTGCCATCAGGTCGGAGCTGTCTGGAAACACCATATATTTT. Amino acid sequence: CAIRSELSGNTIYF.

There are many counts of this clonotype. V gene TRBV14 combines with J gene TRBJ1-3; 7 bases align to TRBD1. Losses at the gene ends were 4 bases for V and 0 bases for J; bases not matched to a gene: 6. Germline CDR1 is SGHDN and CDR2 is FVKESK. The CDR3 is 16 residues long. The CDR3 DNA reads TGTGCCAGCAGCCGGAGAACAGGGGACTCTGGAAACACCATATATTTT. This translates into CASSRRTGDSGNTIYF. Supplemented by reference TRBV14 and TRBJ1-3, the full variable domain reads EAGVTQFPSHSVIEKGQTVTLRCDPISGHDNLYWYRRVMGKEIKFLLHFVKESKQDESGMPNNRFLAERTGGTYSTLKVQPAELEDSGVYFCASSRRTGDSGNTIYFGEGSWLTVV.

The genes are TRBV7-8 and TRBJ2-1, with 11 bases identical to TRBD2. The germline V gene has CDR1 SGHVS and CDR2 FQNEAQ. J gave up 9 bases and V 4 bases, and 11 bases lay outside the gene matches. The CDR3 consists of 16 residues. The CDR3 DNA reads TGTGCCAGCAGCTCCCAGGACCTAGCGGGGGGTGGTGAGCAGTTCTTC. Its protein product is CASSSQDLAGGGEQFF.

This clonotype has at least ten counts. The J gene is TRBJ2-7, the V gene TRBV5-1; D unclear. Trimming stripped 0 bases from V and 12 bases from J, with 19 bases between. Germline V gene lookup returns CDR1 SGHRS and CDR2 YFSETQ. CDR3 length: 14 residues. CDR3 coding DNA: TGCGCCAGCAGCTTGGAAGGCGTGGGGTTAAAGTGGTACTTC. Amino acid sequence: CASSLEGVGLKWYF.

This clonotype has a count of ten or more. The chain couples TRBV14 to TRBJ1-6; D is undetermined. Germline V lookup: CDR1 SGHDN, CDR2 FVKESK. This CDR3 spans 15 amino acids. V lost 1 base and J 6 bases, leaving 10 bases between the germline ends. The CDR3 loop is CASSQGLRINSPLHF. Written as DNA, the CDR3 is TGTGCCAGCAGCCAAGGGCTACGCATTAATTCACCCCTCCACTTT.

This clonotype was recorded at least ten times. The chain joins TRBV20-1 to TRBJ1-1; D not resolved. The CDR3 sequence is 12 residues long. V was trimmed by 3 bases and J by 3 bases, leaving 8 bases between them. Germline lookup yields CDR1 DFQATT and CDR2 SNEGSKA (reference sequence). CDR3 sequence: CSASLSDTEAFF. Here the CDR3 DNA reads TGCAGTGCTAGTCTCTCAGACACTGAAGCTTTCTTT.

This clonotype was detected many times. This chain joins TRBV28 and TRBJ1-5, with D uncertain. Trimming shortened V by 3 bases and J by 3 bases, and 9 bases separated the two germline ends. The CDR3 has 14 amino acids. Germline lookup yields CDR1 MDHEN and CDR2 SYDVKM. As DNA, the CDR3 is TGTGCCAGCAGTTTGGGCAGTCACAATCAGCCCCAGCATTTT. Its protein is CASSLGSHNQPQHF.

This clonotype was observed a few times. This chain links TRBV7-3 with TRBJ1-1, with D possibly matching TRBD1 (6 bases). The germline V gene has CDR1 SGHTA and CDR2 FQGTGA. The CDR3 runs to 18 residues. The ends were cut back, 5 bases at V and 1 base at J, with 23 bases in the middle. CDR3 in amino acids: CASSQPRQAVVKNTEAFF. DNA of the CDR3: TGTGCCAGCAGCCAGCCGAGACAGGCCGTGGTGAAGAACACTGAAGCTTTCTTT.